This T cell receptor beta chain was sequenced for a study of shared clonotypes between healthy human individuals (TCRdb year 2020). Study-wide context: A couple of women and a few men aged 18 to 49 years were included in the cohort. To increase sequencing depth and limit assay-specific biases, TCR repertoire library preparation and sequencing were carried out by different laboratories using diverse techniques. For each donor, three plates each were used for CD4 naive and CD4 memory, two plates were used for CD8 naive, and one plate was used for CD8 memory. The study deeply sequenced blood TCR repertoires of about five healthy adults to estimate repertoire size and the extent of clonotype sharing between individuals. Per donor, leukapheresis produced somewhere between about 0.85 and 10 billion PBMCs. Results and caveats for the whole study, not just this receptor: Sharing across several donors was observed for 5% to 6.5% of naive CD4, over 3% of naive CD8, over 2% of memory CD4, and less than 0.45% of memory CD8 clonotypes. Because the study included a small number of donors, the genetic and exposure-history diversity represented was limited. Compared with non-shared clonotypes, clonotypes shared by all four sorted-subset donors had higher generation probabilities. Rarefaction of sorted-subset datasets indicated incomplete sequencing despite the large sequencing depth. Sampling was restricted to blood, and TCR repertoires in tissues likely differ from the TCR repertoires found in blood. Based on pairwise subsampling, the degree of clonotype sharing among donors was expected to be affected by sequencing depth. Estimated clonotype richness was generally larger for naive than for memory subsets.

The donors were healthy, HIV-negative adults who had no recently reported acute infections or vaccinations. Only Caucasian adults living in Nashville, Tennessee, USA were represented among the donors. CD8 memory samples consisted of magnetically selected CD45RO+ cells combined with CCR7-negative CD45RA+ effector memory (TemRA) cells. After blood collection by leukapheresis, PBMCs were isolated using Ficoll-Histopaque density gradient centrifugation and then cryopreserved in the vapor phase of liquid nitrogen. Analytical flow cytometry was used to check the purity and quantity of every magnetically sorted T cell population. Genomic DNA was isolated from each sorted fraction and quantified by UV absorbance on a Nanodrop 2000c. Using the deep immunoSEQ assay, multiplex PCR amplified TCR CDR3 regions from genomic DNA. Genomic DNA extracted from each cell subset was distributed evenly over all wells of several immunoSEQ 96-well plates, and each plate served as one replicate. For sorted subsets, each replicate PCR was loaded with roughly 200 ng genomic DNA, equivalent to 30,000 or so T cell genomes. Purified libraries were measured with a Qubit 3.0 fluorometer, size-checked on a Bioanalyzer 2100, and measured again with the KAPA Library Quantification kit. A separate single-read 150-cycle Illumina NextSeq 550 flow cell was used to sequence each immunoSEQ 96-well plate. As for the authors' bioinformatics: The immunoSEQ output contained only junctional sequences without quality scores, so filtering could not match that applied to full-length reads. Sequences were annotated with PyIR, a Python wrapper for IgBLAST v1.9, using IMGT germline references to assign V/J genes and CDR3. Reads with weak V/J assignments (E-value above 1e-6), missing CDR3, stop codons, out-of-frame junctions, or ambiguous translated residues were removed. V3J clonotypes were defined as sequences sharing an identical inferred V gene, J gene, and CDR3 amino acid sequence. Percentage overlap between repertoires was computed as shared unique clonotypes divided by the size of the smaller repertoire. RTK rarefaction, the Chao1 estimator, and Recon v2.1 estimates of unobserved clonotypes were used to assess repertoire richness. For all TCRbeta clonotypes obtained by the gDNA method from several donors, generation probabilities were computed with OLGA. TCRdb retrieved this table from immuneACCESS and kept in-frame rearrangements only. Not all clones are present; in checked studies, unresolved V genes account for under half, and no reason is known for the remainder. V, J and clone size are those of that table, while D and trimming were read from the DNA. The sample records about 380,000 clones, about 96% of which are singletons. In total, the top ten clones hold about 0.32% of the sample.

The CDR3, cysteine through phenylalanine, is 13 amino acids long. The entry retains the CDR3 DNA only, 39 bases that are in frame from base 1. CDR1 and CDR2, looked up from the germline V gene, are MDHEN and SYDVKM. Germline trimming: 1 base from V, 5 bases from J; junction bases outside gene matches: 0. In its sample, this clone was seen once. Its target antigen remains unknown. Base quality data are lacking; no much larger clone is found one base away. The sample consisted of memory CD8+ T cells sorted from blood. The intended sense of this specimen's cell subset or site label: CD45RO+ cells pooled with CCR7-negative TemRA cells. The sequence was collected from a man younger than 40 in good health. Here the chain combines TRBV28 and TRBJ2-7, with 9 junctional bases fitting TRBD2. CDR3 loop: CASSLLAGDEQYF. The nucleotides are TGTGCCAGCAGTTTATTAGCGGGAGACGAGCAGTACTTC.